This is a list of T cell receptor beta chains from one sample in a study of T cell repertoires in cytomegalovirus infection. Using its own MiXCR run on the reads, TCRdb lists one record per CDR3 protein. The sample includes hundreds of thousands of distinct CDR3 sequences, approximately 10% of them seen just once. The source material was PBMCs. The receptor source for this set is a human donor in good health (CMV status not recorded). Some clones in this sample may be carry-over from other donors' samples. CDR3s include the opening cysteine and the closing phenylalanine or tryptophan. The order of the fields is V gene, J gene, clone size, D gene, CDR3 DNA, CDR3 protein. D genes are given only for firm matches. Clone size is not always given. Where it is, it says once, few, many or a class for expanded clones.

TRBV11-2	TRBJ2-5	many	TRBD1	TGTGCCAGCAGCCAGGGGGCGGATCCGGGAGAGACCCAGTACTTC	CASSQGADPGETQYF
TRBV19	TRBJ2-2	.	.	TGTGCCAGTATCGGGGTTAGCGGGAACACCGGGGAGCTGTTTTTT	CASIGVSGNTGELFF
TRBV5-5	TRBJ2-7	many	.	TGTGCCAGCAGTTCTCCGGGACCGCCCTACGAGCAGTACTTC	CASSSPGPPYEQYF
TRBV7-3	TRBJ2-2	few	TRBD2	TGTGCCAGCTCTAGCGGGAGCTTAGGCACCGGGGAGCTGTTTTTT	CASSSGSLGTGELFF
TRBV7-8	TRBJ1-5	many	TRBD1	TGTGCCAGCAGCCAGGGACAGAATAGCAATCAGCCCCAGCATTTT	CASSQGQNSNQPQHF
TRBV7-9	TRBJ1-2	many	.	TGTGCCAGCAGCTTACAAACAGGCTACTATGGCTACACCTTC	CASSLQTGYYGYTF
TRBV19	TRBJ2-2	many	.	TGTGCCAGTAGTATATATCCAGCGAGGAACACCGGGGAGCTGTTTTTT	CASSIYPARNTGELFF
TRBV12-3/TRBV12-4	TRBJ2-3	few	TRBD2	TGTGCCAGCAGTTTAGGAGGACCGGGGGGAGATACGCAGTATTTT	CASSLGGPGGDTQYF
TRBV28	TRBJ1-1	many	TRBD1	TGTGCCAGCGCCATTGAGGGGACAGGATTGCTAGCTTTCTTT	CASAIEGTGLLAFF
TRBV29-1	TRBJ2-7	few	TRBD1	TGCAGCGTCGAGCGGCAGGGGGCTTCCTACGAGCAGTACTTC	CSVERQGASYEQYF
TRBV20-1	TRBJ2-1	many	.	TGCAGTGCTAGTCAGGCTAGAGCTGAGCAGTTCTTC	CSASQARAEQFF
TRBV10-3	TRBJ1-2	many	.	TGTGCCATCAGGGCTCCGGATCCCAACCCCAACTATGGCTACACCTTC	CAIRAPDPNPNYGYTF
TRBV12-3/TRBV12-4	TRBJ1-2	many	TRBD1	TGTGCCAGCTGGTGGACAGGGCCGGCGATTAACTATGGCTACACCTTC	CASWWTGPAINYGYTF
TRBV20-1	TRBJ2-7	.	TRBD2	TGCAGTGCTAGTAAGGCTAGCGGGGGGGCCTACGAGCAGTACTTC	CSASKASGGAYEQYF
TRBV24-1	TRBJ2-2	many	TRBD1	TGTGCCACCAGTGATCCGGGACAGGGGAACACCGGGGAGCTGTTTTTT	CATSDPGQGNTGELFF
TRBV6-2/TRBV6-3	TRBJ1-6	many	.	TGTGCCAGCAGTTCCAACGTAATTAATTCACCCCTCCACTTT	CASSSNVINSPLHF
TRBV6-5	TRBJ2-5	few	.	TGTGCCAGCAGTTCGGTACGCGGCCCTAGAGAGACCCAGTACTTC	CASSSVRGPRETQYF
TRBV2	TRBJ2-5	many	.	TGTGCCAGCAAATTAAAGTGGAGTGAGACCCAGTACTTC	CASKLKWSETQYF
TRBV7-2	TRBJ2-7	.	TRBD2	TGTGCCAGCAGACTTAGCGGGGGGAGCTCCTACGAGCAGTACTTC	CASRLSGGSSYEQYF
TRBV9	TRBJ2-1	once	.	TGTGCCAGCAGCGGAGAGGGCAGGAGGGGTAATGAGCAGTTCTTC	CASSGEGRRGNEQFF
TRBV23-1	TRBJ2-7	few	TRBD1	TGCGCCAGCAGTCGCAAGGGACAGGGGGCTCCCTACGAGCAGTACTTC	CASSRKGQGAPYEQYF
TRBV24-1	TRBJ1-2	.	TRBD1	TGTGCCACCAGCGACAGGGCCTACTATGGCTACACCTTC	CATSDRAYYGYTF
TRBV20-1	TRBJ2-5	many	.	TGCAGTGCTAGTAGTCGACAGGTCCAAGAGACCCAGTACTTC	CSASSRQVQETQYF
TRBV6-2/TRBV6-3	TRBJ2-5	.	.	TGTGCCAGCACCCCCTCGTTTGGAGGGCGATTGGGAGAGACCCAGTACTTC	CASTPSFGGRLGETQYF
TRBV7-2	TRBJ2-3	many	.	TGTGCCAGCAGCCCCCCGACAGATACGCAGTATTTT	CASSPPTDTQYF
TRBV28	TRBJ1-5	many	TRBD1	TGTGCCAGCAGTTTCTTGACAGGGGCTAATCAGCCCCAGCATTTT	CASSFLTGANQPQHF
TRBV29-1	TRBJ1-5	few	.	TGCAGCGTTTCTTCGGGCACTATCAATCAGCCCCAGCATTTT	CSVSSGTINQPQHF
TRBV6-1	TRBJ1-2	many	.	TGTGCCAGCAGTGAAACGAGTCGGGCATTTCGCTACACCTTC	CASSETSRAFRYTF
TRBV3-1	TRBJ1-2	.	.	TGTGCCAGCAGCCAAATAGCTAACTATGGCTACACCTTC	CASSQIANYGYTF
TRBV29-1	TRBJ2-7	.	TRBD2	TGCAGCGTTGGTTCCGGGACTAGCGGGGGTAGCTCCTACGAGCAGTACTTC	CSVGSGTSGGSSYEQYF
TRBV27	TRBJ1-4	many	.	TGTGCCAGCAGTTTATCGGGGTCCGTAGAGCTGTTTTTT	CASSLSGSVELFF
TRBV10-3	TRBJ2-7	many	TRBD2	TGTGCCATCAGTGCCTCTAGCGGGAGGGCCGGGTACGAGCAGTACTTC	CAISASSGRAGYEQYF
TRBV28	TRBJ2-7	.	TRBD2	TGTGCCAGCAGTTTATCCCTTGGACTAGCGGGACCCTACGAGCAGTACTTC	CASSLSLGLAGPYEQYF
TRBV5-6	TRBJ1-3	many	.	TGTGCCAGCAGCCCCGGACACTTCTCTGGAAACACCATATATTTT	CASSPGHFSGNTIYF
TRBV7-2	TRBJ2-1	many	.	TGTGCCAGCAGCTCTCTCGTCTCAACCTTCGCCTCCAATGAGCAGTTCTTC	CASSSLVSTFASNEQFF
TRBV10-3	TRBJ1-1	few	.	TGTGCCATCAGTCCCCAAAACGGGGGGAACACTGAAGCTTTCTTT	CAISPQNGGNTEAFF
TRBV7-9	TRBJ1-4	many	.	TGTGCCAGCACCAAGGGGGAGAGAATAGGAAAACTGTTTTTT	CASTKGERIGKLFF